The present entry profiles one T cell receptor beta chain with its context. Its specificity is not known. J was trimmed by 4 bases and V by 4 bases; bases with no gene match: 14. Germline V gene sequence: CDR1 SGHRS, CDR2 YFSETQ. CDR3 length: 18 residues. This record comes from a study of T-cell memory formation after mild COVID-19. TCRdb recomputed calls from the 5' RACE reads with MiXCR, one row per CDR3 protein. The sample holds roughly 510,000 distinct CDR3 sequences, around a sixth seen once. Whole-study findings and limits: Memory sampled before infection contained some responding clones, suggesting cross-reactive memory joined.

This TCR was sampled from an adult woman who had mild COVID-19 (a few samples of this study predate the infection). Cell type and time point are not known. Input material: PBMCs or a T cell subset sorted from them (not recorded which). The genes are TRBV5-1 and TRBJ2-3, with TRBD2 matching over 11 bases. The CDR3 loop reads CASSIGSLAGGAPDTQYF. For the CDR3, the DNA is TGCGCCAGCAGCATAGGGAGTCTAGCGGGAGGAGCCCCAGATACGCAGTATTTT.